These 24 T cell receptor beta chains came from one sample sequenced in a study of patients and donors after allogeneic stem cell transplantation. TCRdb reprocessed the RT-PCR reads via MiXCR and lists one record per CDR3 protein. This table holds about a million distinct CDR3 sequences, 18% found once. The sample taken for sequencing was blood, either unsorted or a sorted T cell fraction (not recorded which). The receptors derive from a human donor who was either an allogeneic HSCT recipient or a stem cell or donor lymphocyte infusion donor (not recorded which). It is not recorded whose cells these are; they may come from a transplant donor.

In this sample, this clonotype turned up a few times. The gene calls are TRBV6-5 and TRBJ1-2; possibly TRBD1 for D (5 bases). V lost 0 bases to trimming and J lost 8 bases, with 16 bases between them. CDR3 length: 15 residues. Germline V CDR1 and CDR2: MNHEY, SVGAGI. The CDR3 coding sequence is TGTGCCAGCAGTTACTCAGGGTCCCGCAGGGACGGCTACACCTTC. Translated: CASSYSGSRRDGYTF.

There are a few counts of this clonotype. CDR3 sequence reads: CSARGGLNSGANVLTF. CDR3 DNA: TGCAGTGCTAGAGGGGGACTGAACTCTGGGGCCAACGTCCTGACTTTC. J is TRBJ2-6 and V is TRBV20-1, with D maybe TRBD2 (6 bases). CDR1 and CDR2 from the germline V gene are DFQATT and SNEGSKA (reference sequence). The CDR3 runs to 16 residues. The V and J ends lost 1 base and 0 bases respectively, with 10 bases between them.

The chain recombines TRBV27 with TRBJ1-3, with D perhaps TRBD1 (6 bases). This CDR3 has 16 amino acids. V dropped 3 bases and J dropped 4 bases, with 16 bases sitting between them. Per the germline V gene, CDR1 is MNHEY and CDR2 is SMNVEV (reference sequence). As DNA, the CDR3 is TGTGCCAGCAGTTTGGTTGCGGGGGGCACGGGAAACACCATATATTTT. This codes for CASSLVAGGTGNTIYF.

This clonotype was recorded many times. The chain carries TRBV20-1 and TRBJ2-7; no definite D call. Germline CDR1 is DFQATT and CDR2 is SNEGSKA (reference sequence). Trimming cost V 5 bases and J 2 bases, with 16 bases left between them. The CDR3 runs 14 residues. CDR3: CSASTPPGPYEQYF. CDR3 bases: TGCAGTGCTTCCACTCCCCCCGGCCCCTACGAGCAGTACTTC.

This clonotype has more than one count but fewer than ten. The gene calls are TRBV6-6 and TRBJ1-1; D perhaps matches TRBD1 (6 bases). This CDR3 comprises 13 residues. The germline V gene encodes CDR1 MNHNY and CDR2 SVGAGI (reference sequence). The V end lost 4 bases, the J end lost 8 bases, and 14 bases lay between the germline ends. CDR3 bases: TGTGCCAGCAGTTCCCAAGAGGGGACAGAAGCTTTCTTT. Amino acid sequence: CASSSQEGTEAFF.

In its sample, this clonotype was seen once. Mismatch with germline at one junction end may stem from a read error. The gene calls are TRBV4-1 and TRBJ1-1; 7 nucleotides match TRBD1. The CDR3 consists of 14 residues. Germline CDR1 is MGHRA and CDR2 is YSYEKL. The CDR3 reads CASSPGQYYTEAYF. CDR3 bases: TGCGCCAGCAGCCCGGGACAGTACTACACTGAAGCTTACTTT.

The J gene is TRBJ2-1, the V gene TRBV20-1, with 13 positions matching TRBD2. Germline V gives CDR1 DFQATT, CDR2 SNEGSKA (reference sequence). The CDR3 extends over 15 amino acids. After removal of 3 bases from V and 10 bases from J, the junction contained 9 bases not matched to a gene. The CDR3 DNA is TGCAGTGCTAGGACTGGGACTAGCGGGGCGTTGGAGCAGTTCTTC. Amino acids: CSARTGTSGALEQFF.

This clonotype was picked up a small number of times. CDR3 protein: CASSSKRTGYGYTF. In DNA form, the CDR3 reads TGTGCCAGCAGCTCGAAACGGACGGGCTATGGCTACACCTTC. The chain employs TRBV7-8 and TRBJ1-2; D gene unclear. CDR3 length equals 14 residues. V was clipped by 4 bases and J by 4 bases, with 13 bases between them. Per germline, CDR1 SGHVS and CDR2 FQNEAQ. The whole variable domain, remainder taken from reference TRBV7-8 and TRBJ1-2, is GAGVSQSPRYKVAKRGQDVALRCDPISGHVSLFWYQQALGQGPEFLTYFQNEAQLDKSGLPSDRFFAERPEGSVSTLKIQRTQQEDSAVYLCASSSKRTGYGYTFGSGTRLTVV.

This clonotype has a count of ten or more. This rearrangement joins TRBV5-1 to TRBJ2-1, with D unclear. This CDR3 region has 11 residues. The ends were cut back, 2 bases at V and 10 bases at J, with 7 bases in the middle. Germline lookup yields CDR1 SGHRS and CDR2 YFSETQ. The CDR3 loop is CASSFSLEQFF. The DNA of the CDR3 is TGCGCCAGCAGCTTCTCCTTAGAGCAGTTCTTC.

The chain employs TRBV20-1 and TRBJ1-1; possible D gene TRBD1, 5 bases. V was cut by 2 bases and J by 6 bases, with 13 bases left in between. Germline V gives CDR1 DFQATT, CDR2 SNEGSKA (reference sequence). The length of the CDR3 is 13 residues. The CDR3 loop reads CSARQGGRAEAFF. DNA for the CDR3: TGCAGTGCTAGACAGGGAGGGAGGGCTGAAGCTTTCTTT.

Ten or more counts support this clonotype. This sequence joins TRBV6-2 or TRBV6-3 and TRBJ2-1, with D hard to call. The germline gives CDR1 MNHEY, CDR2 SVGEGT. This CDR3 is built from 13 residues. V was trimmed by 7 bases and J by 4 bases, leaving 11 bases between them. The CDR3 sequence is CASKVEEYNEQFF. Written as DNA, the CDR3 is TGTGCCAGCAAGGTAGAGGAGTACAATGAGCAGTTCTTC.

As concerns this clonotype: One end of the junction fails to match germline, which may point to a read error. V and J are TRBV27 and TRBJ2-7, with 8 bases aligning to TRBD2. Looked up from germline, CDR1 is MNHEY and CDR2 is SMNVEV (reference sequence). This CDR3 region has 13 residues. CDR3 protein: CASSFGGGNEQYF. The DNA of the CDR3 is TGTGCTAGCAGTTTCGGGGGGGGCAACGAGCAGTACTTC.

The chain has TRBV5-5 and TRBJ1-2; no firm D call. The CDR3 extends over 14 amino acids. Germline lookup yields CDR1 SGHKS and CDR2 YYEKEE (reference sequence). The V end lost 0 bases, the J end lost 2 bases, and 8 bases lay between the germline ends. For the CDR3, the DNA is TGTGCCAGCAGCTTGGGGGAGAAAAACTATGGCTACACCTTC. Residues: CASSLGEKNYGYTF.

The chain uses TRBV25-1 and TRBJ2-1, with 7 bases lining up with TRBD2. V lost 2 bases to trimming and J lost 8 bases; unmatched junction nucleotides: 9. The V gene's germline CDR1 is MGHDK and CDR2 SYGVNS. The CDR3 is 15 residues long. CDR3 bases: TGTGCCAGCAGTGAAAGTGCGGGAGTCGTTGATGAGCAGTTCTTC. This sequence encodes CASSESAGVVDEQFF.

J is TRBJ1-2 and V is TRBV7-2; 10 bases line up with TRBD1. With V trimmed by 0 bases and J by 3 bases, 1 base remained unmatched. The CDR3 length is 15 residues. Germline values: CDR1 SGHTA, CDR2 FQGNSA. The CDR3, as DNA: TGTGCCAGCAGCTTAGCGGGACAGGGGTACTATGGCTACACCTTC. It codes for CASSLAGQGYYGYTF.

In its sample, this clonotype was seen a few times. The rearrangement joins TRBV3-1 to TRBJ2-2, with 8 bases aligning to TRBD2. Germline V lookup: CDR1 LGHDT, CDR2 YNNKEL (reference sequence). The CDR3 sequence is 18 residues long. V lost 5 bases, J lost 4 bases, and 15 bases stayed unmatched. CDR3 coding DNA: TGTGCCAGCAGCGCATTACCCAGCGGGGGCGGAAGCACCGGGGAGCTGTTTTTT. Amino acids: CASSALPSGGGSTGELFF.

This clonotype came up many times. The chain is built from TRBV29-1 and TRBJ2-7, with 7 bases that match TRBD1. CDR3 length: 15 amino acids. The J segment lost 2 bases and the V segment lost 4 bases, leaving 11 bases of the junction unmatched. Germline V gives CDR1 SQVTM, CDR2 ANQGSEA. The CDR3 is CSVASDRTYAYEQYF. The CDR3 region has the DNA TGCAGCGTTGCGTCGGACAGGACTTATGCCTACGAGCAGTACTTC.

The chain combines TRBV7-8 with TRBJ1-4; unclear D gene. The germline V gene encodes CDR1 SGHVS and CDR2 FQNEAQ. V dropped 5 bases and J dropped 0 bases, with 16 bases sitting between them. The CDR3 length is 17 residues. The CDR3 DNA reads as TGTGCCAGCAGCCTGAAGTCGGTACTTGCAACTAATGAAAAACTGTTTTTT. This gives the protein CASSLKSVLATNEKLFF. The variable domain in full, completed from reference TRBV7-8 and TRBJ1-4, reads GAGVSQSPRYKVAKRGQDVALRCDPISGHVSLFWYQQALGQGPEFLTYFQNEAQLDKSGLPSDRFFAERPEGSVSTLKIQRTQQEDSAVYLCASSLKSVLATNEKLFFGSGTQLSVL.

The rearrangement links TRBV2 to TRBJ1-1; D uncertain. The germline V gene has CDR1 SNHLY and CDR2 FYNNEI. Trimming stripped 3 bases from V and 0 bases from J, with 5 bases between. The CDR3 extends over 13 amino acids. Written as DNA, the CDR3 is TGTGCCAGCAGTGACAAGGTGAACACTGAAGCTTTCTTT. It is translated as CASSDKVNTEAFF.

This clonotype was detected many times. At one end, the junction sequence differs from germline, possibly due to a read error. The chain is built from TRBV12-3 or TRBV12-4 and TRBJ2-7; 10 bases are shared with TRBD2. This CDR3 has 13 amino acids. CDR3 sequence (DNA): TGTGCCAGCAGTCTAGCGGGAGTCTACGAGCAGTACTTC. Translated, it gives CASSLAGVYEQYF.

As DNA, the CDR3 is TGCGCCAGCAGCCAAGACGGGGGTCCGGAGACCCAGTACTTC. This translates into CASSQDGGPETQYF. The chain combines TRBV4-3 with TRBJ2-5; maybe TRBD2 (6 bases). The length of the CDR3 is 14 residues. CDR1 and CDR2 (germline): LGHNA, YSLEER. V shed 0 bases and J shed 5 bases, with 10 bases lying between them.

Only one count was recorded for this clonotype. This sequence joins TRBV11-2 and TRBJ2-5; 8 bases map to TRBD1. In germline, CDR1 is SGHAT, CDR2 FQNNGV. The CDR3 totals 16 residues. V lost 1 base, J lost 1 base, and 5 bases stayed unmatched. This CDR3 is CASSLGRGRFQETQYF. The CDR3 DNA sequence: TGTGCCAGCAGCTTAGGCAGGGGGCGATTCCAAGAGACCCAGTACTTC.

This clonotype was detected ten times or more. The chain carries TRBV20-1 and TRBJ2-1; D is unclear. CDR3 length: 16 residues. V lost 6 bases, J lost 0 bases, and 18 bases lay in between. CDR1 DFQATT and CDR2 SNEGSKA come from the germline V gene (reference sequence). CDR3 region: CSAPSLRMSSYNEQFF. CDR3 nucleotide sequence: TGCAGTGCCCCTTCACTACGTATGAGCTCCTACAATGAGCAGTTCTTC.

CDR3 in DNA: TGCAGTGCTGGTCACGTGGGCCGCACAGATACGCAGTATTTT. This translates into CSAGHVGRTDTQYF. The rearrangement uses TRBV20-1 and TRBJ2-3; D unresolved. Germline values: CDR1 DFQATT, CDR2 SNEGSKA (reference sequence). The CDR3 consists of 14 residues. Trimming shortened V by 5 bases and J by 1 base, and 13 bases separated the two germline ends.